This T cell receptor beta chain was recovered during a study of blood T cell repertoires in COVID-19. The overall study: Spain, Italy and the United States supplied samples that represented acute and convalescent COVID-19. PBMCs, B-cell-depleted T cells, or T cells provided the cDNA or gDNA that made up the material.

In the original workflow: Amplifying reference gene primers gave estimates of nucleated cell counts. Data came from immunoSEQ multiplex PCR; TCRdb stores just in-frame clones and leaves some out. That table furnishes V, J and clone size, whereas the DNA furnished D and trimming. The data show roughly 97,000 clones, approximately 90% seen once. The CDR3 runs 14 residues. V gave up 7 bases and J gave up 4 bases; unmatched junction bases: 7. The germline V gene has CDR1 MNHEY and CDR2 SVGAGI. The receptor was isolated from a man in his sixties with acute or convalescent COVID-19. The sequencing sample was made of peripheral blood. V and J are TRBV6-5 and TRBJ1-3; 7 bases map to TRBD1. CDR3 in amino acids: CASMVTGEGNTIYF. The CDR3 region has the DNA TGTGCCAGCATGGTCACAGGGGAGGGAAACACCATATATTTT.